This T cell receptor beta chain was captured in a study of T cell changes during pregnancy in multiple sclerosis. V was pared by 4 bases and J by 2 bases, with 6 bases of the junction left unmatched. The CDR3 contains 17 residues. The V gene's germline CDR1 is SGHNT and CDR2 YENEEA. TCRdb's table, derived via immunoSEQ multiplex PCR, lists solely in-frame clones and lacks some. The sample holds some 120,000 clones, roughly 92% seen once. Material: peripheral blood, obtained before pregnancy. This sequence was found in a female donor with multiple sclerosis, enrolled in a pregnancy study. The V gene is TRBV11-3, the J gene TRBJ2-6; 9 positions agree with TRBD1. Written as DNA, the CDR3 is TGTGCCAGCAGCTACGGGACAGGGCCCGCTGGGGCCAACGTCCTGACTTTC. Translation: CASSYGTGPAGANVLTF.